Sequencing of this T cell receptor (beta chain) was carried out in a study of neurological immune-mediated disorders. Points from the study as a whole: The absence of shared CDR3 amino acid sequences among expanded clones across subjects suggests private repertoires in all groups. When the repertoires were sorted by phylogenetic grouping, those of 18 of 34 multiple sclerosis patients ended up in one related-CDR3 cluster, a possible signature. The multiple sclerosis repertoire cluster lacked an association with any feature, whether clinical or MRI.

There are a few counts of this clonotype. The antigen is undetermined. Deletions cut 0 bases from V and 4 bases from J, with 12 bases between. Per germline, CDR1 LNHNV and CDR2 YYDKDF (reference sequence). The CDR3 is made up of 15 amino acids. Every sequencing run produced over 200 million TCR-beta sequences, and the sequences from any one run covered 15-18 subjects. TCRdb reprocessed the 5' RACE reads with MiXCR, giving one entry per CDR3 protein. Seen here are approximately 65,000 distinct CDR3 sequences, roughly 5% observed once, and the top ten hold around 5.1%. The sequence was collected from a human donor with multiple sclerosis. The donor label of this sample is uncertain. V and J are TRBV15 and TRBJ1-2; D call uncertain. The sample comprised PBMCs. CDR3 loop: CATSRENTGVYGYTF. The CDR3 DNA sequence: TGTGCCACCAGCAGAGAGAACACCGGGGTCTATGGCTACACCTTC.